A single sample is the source of the 18 T cell receptor beta chains below, sequenced in a study of OX40 agonist ivuxolimab in advanced cancers. The data were produced by immunoSEQ multiplex PCR, yet TCRdb's version contains in-frame clones alone and is incomplete. The sample holds roughly 33,000 clones; about 76% are singletons and the top ten take approximately 19%. Sequenced here: CD4+ or CD8+ T cells sorted from blood, sampled in a trial of the OX40 agonist ivuxolimab. These receptor sequences come from an adult with an advanced solid tumor such as melanoma, head and neck, liver or kidney cancer.

This clone was detected only a few times. V and J are TRBV5-4 and TRBJ2-7, with 14 nucleotides matching TRBD2. CDR1 is SGHNT, CDR2 YYREEE, per germline (reference sequence). The CDR3 sequence is 15 residues long. Trimming removed 3 bases from V and 6 bases from J; junction bases left unmatched: 5. This chain's CDR3 is CASSWGLAGEIEQYF. In DNA, the CDR3 is TGTGCCAGCAGCTGGGGACTAGCGGGGGAGATCGAGCAGTACTTC.

The rearrangement links TRBV11-2 to TRBJ1-1; D may be TRBD1 (6 bases). Germline assignment: CDR1 SGHAT and CDR2 FQNNGV. The ends were cut back, 5 bases at V and 9 bases at J, with 13 bases in the middle. The CDR3 is 12 amino acids. This CDR3 is CASSPYRAQAFF. The CDR3 coding sequence is TGTGCCAGCAGCCCCTACAGGGCACAAGCTTTCTTT.

V and J are TRBV9 and TRBJ1-1; perhaps TRBD1 as D (5 bases). V lost 0 bases and J 1 base, leaving 7 bases between the germline ends. The germline CDR1 and CDR2 sequences are SGDLS and YYNGEE. The CDR3 loop spans 14 amino acids. CDR3 in amino acids: CASSVDGGNTEAFF. CDR3 bases: TGTGCCAGCAGCGTAGACGGGGGGAACACTGAAGCTTTCTTT.

The table lists this clone with a few counts. The V and J genes are TRBV27 and TRBJ2-2, with a tentative D call TRBD2 (5 bases). The germline V gene has CDR1 MNHEY and CDR2 SMNVEV (reference sequence). This CDR3 has 13 residues. Between the trimmed V and J ends, which lost 6 bases and 6 bases, there was a span of 11 bases. CDR3 sequence reads: CASRYGVAGELFF. CDR3 DNA: TGTGCCAGCAGATACGGGGTAGCCGGGGAGCTGTTTTTT.

By share, this clone counts as medium-sized. The CDR3, as DNA: TGTGCCAGCAGCTTAGGGCCCGGGACAATTGTAAAACTGTTTTTT. Translated, it gives CASSLGPGTIVKLFF. The chain joins TRBV7-8 to TRBJ1-4; tentatively, D is TRBD1 (6 bases). The CDR3 runs to 15 residues. V lost 1 base and J 10 bases, leaving 16 bases between the germline ends. Per germline, CDR1 SGHVS and CDR2 FQNEAQ.

The J gene is TRBJ2-7, the V gene TRBV10-3; the D is unclear. CDR3 size: 12 residues. Germline V lookup: CDR1 ENHRY, CDR2 SYGVKD. Trimming left V 10 bases short and J 0 bases short, with 10 bases between. For the CDR3, the DNA is TGTGCCACCTTAAGTAGCTCCTACGAGCAGTACGTC. This gives the protein CATLSSSYEQYV.

This sequence joins TRBV28 and TRBJ2-7; 7 bases map to TRBD2. Per the germline V gene, CDR1 is MDHEN and CDR2 is SYDVKM. V lost 4 bases, J lost 7 bases, and 7 bases stayed unmatched. The CDR3 runs to 13 residues. The CDR3 here is CASSSPSGGEQYF. The CDR3 nucleotides are TGTGCCAGCAGTTCCCCTAGCGGAGGGGAGCAGTACTTC.

CDR3 DNA sequence: TGTGCCAGCAGCGTAGGGGGCGGATCTGGAAACACCATATATTTT. Its translation is CASSVGGGSGNTIYF. This chain connects TRBV9 to TRBJ1-3; D perhaps matches TRBD1 (5 bases). Per germline, CDR1 SGDLS and CDR2 YYNGEE. With 0 bases removed from V and 1 base from J, the gap between germline ends came to 8 bases. CDR3 size: 15 residues.

This chain joins TRBV27 and TRBJ1-2; D may be TRBD1 (5 bases). Germline loops: CDR1 MNHEY, CDR2 SMNVEV (reference sequence). The CDR3 sequence is 14 residues long. Between the trimmed V and J ends, which lost 5 bases and 4 bases, there was a span of 14 bases. The CDR3 nucleotides are TGTGCCAGCAGTCCTCGGGGCAGTTTCTATGGCTACACCTTC. This encodes CASSPRGSFYGYTF.

For this clone: Different DNA sequences within this sample yield the same CDR3. The V and J genes are TRBV6-5 and TRBJ1-5; D is unclear. V lost 2 bases to trimming and J lost 8 bases, with 10 bases between them. The CDR3 extends over 13 amino acids. In germline, CDR1 is MNHEY, CDR2 SVGAGI. CDR3 in DNA: TGTGCCAGCAGTTACGACCTCCGGGAGCCCCAGCATTTT. This codes for CASSYDLREPQHF.

This chain links TRBV18 with TRBJ2-5; D call uncertain. From germline, CDR1 is KGHSH and CDR2 LQKENI. CDR3 length: 12 residues. Trimming pared 5 bases from V and 0 bases from J, leaving 4 bases between. The DNA for the CDR3 is TGTGCCAGCTCAATGTACCAAGAGACCCAGTACTTC. This sequence encodes CASSMYQETQYF.

The chain uses TRBV28 and TRBJ1-1; tentative D call: TRBD1 (6 bases). The ends were cut back, 8 bases at V and 10 bases at J, with 14 bases in the middle. Germline V gene lookup returns CDR1 MDHEN and CDR2 SYDVKM. CDR3 length: 11 residues. The CDR3: CASGYQGRAFF. CDR3 DNA sequence: TGTGCCAGCGGCTACCAGGGGAGAGCTTTCTTT.

This chain connects TRBV9 to TRBJ2-7; tentative D call: TRBD1 (5 bases). CDR3 size: 13 residues. Trimming cost V 3 bases and J 4 bases, with 11 bases left between them. Per germline, CDR1 SGDLS and CDR2 YYNGEE. The CDR3 loop is CASSGRTFYEQYF. The CDR3 region has the DNA TGTGCCAGCAGCGGACGGACATTTTACGAGCAGTACTTC.

This chain joins TRBV2 and TRBJ2-5, with D possibly called TRBD1 or TRBD2 (6 bases each). The V end lost 7 bases, the J end lost 4 bases, and 19 bases lay between the germline ends. This CDR3 region has 15 residues. Germline V gives CDR1 SNHLY, CDR2 FYNNEI. CDR3: CASIQSVGGGETQYF. The CDR3 DNA sequence: TGTGCCAGCATCCAAAGCGTCGGGGGCGGAGAGACCCAGTACTTC.

Within the sample, this clone is medium-sized (0.01 to 0.1%). The V call is TRBV30, the J call TRBJ2-7, with D possibly being TRBD2 (6 bases). The CDR3 is 13 residues long. Germline CDR1 and CDR2: GTSNPN and SVGIG (reference sequence). The ends were cut back, 1 base at V and 7 bases at J, with 14 bases in the middle. CDR3 nucleotide sequence: TGTGCCTGGAGTGGAAGTGGGGGGAATGAGCAGTACTTC. This codes for CAWSGSGGNEQYF.

By share, this clone ranks as medium-sized (0.01 to 0.1%). The J gene is TRBJ2-7, the V gene TRBV4-1; 7 bases agree with TRBD1. CDR1 and CDR2 from the germline V gene are MGHRA and YSYEKL. The CDR3 spans 11 residues. The CDR3 reads CVAKGAVEQYV. DNA for the CDR3: TGCGTCGCCAAGGGGGCGGTGGAGCAGTACGTC.

The J gene is TRBJ2-7, the V gene TRBV10-3; 9 bases agree with TRBD1. CDR3 length equals 16 residues. The V gene end was trimmed by 8 bases and the J gene end by 0 bases; junction bases not matched to a gene: 11. From germline, CDR1 is ENHRY and CDR2 SYGVKD. The CDR3: CAIPGQGGDSSYEQYV. Here the CDR3 DNA reads TGTGCCATCCCGGGACAGGGCGGGGACAGCTCCTACGAGCAGTACGTC.

The chain recombines TRBV29-1 with TRBJ2-7; 7 positions match TRBD1. V lost 6 bases to trimming and J lost 1 base; unmatched junction nucleotides: 6. The germline gives CDR1 SQVTM, CDR2 ANQGSEA. The CDR3 consists of 13 residues. The CDR3 loop is CSVTGTASYEQYF. As DNA, the CDR3 is TGCAGCGTGACCGGGACAGCTTCCTACGAGCAGTACTTC.